This T cell receptor (beta chain) was recorded in a study of radiotherapy plus CTLA-4 blockade in lung cancer. Study in general: Among all patients, approximately 17% showed objective responses, while 30% to 40% had disease control. Study outcomes and limitations: Response, reportedly, was best predicted by interferon-beta along with early blood T cell clone dynamics.

Clones were sequenced by immunoSEQ multiplex PCR, and TCRdb holds only the in-frame ones, with some missing. The table records about 80,000 clones, under 80% of them present only once. Chemo-refractory metastatic non-small-cell lung cancer patients were treated with focal radiation plus CTLA-4 blockade with ipilimumab. A remark on this clone: Its antigen is undetermined.

Germline CDR1 is SGHTS and CDR2 is YDEGEE. V was pared by 4 bases and J by 0 bases, with 22 bases between. The length of the CDR3 is 18 residues. This TCR was sampled from a human donor with non-small cell lung cancer whose response to radiotherapy plus ipilimumab could not be evaluated. Some clones in this sample may be carry-over from other donors' samples. The sequences come from peripheral blood, collected from a patient treated with radiotherapy plus ipilimumab. The chain carries TRBV5-8 and TRBJ1-2; a weak D match, TRBD1 (6 bases). CDR3 sequence reads: CASSQDLQGRGPNYGYTF. The CDR3 DNA follows: TGTGCCAGCAGCCAAGATCTTCAGGGGAGGGGACCTAACTATGGCTACACCTTC.